These T cell receptor beta chains were read from a single sample in a study of shared clonotypes between healthy human individuals. TCRdb's copy holds only in-frame clones and misses some; the assay was immunoSEQ multiplex PCR. The data hold roughly 1.5 million clones, with about 98% observed a single time. Specimen: naive CD4+ T cells sorted from blood. These receptors were obtained from a man aged 30 to 45 in good health. Each CDR3 is given with its conserved first and last residue. D genes are given only for firm matches. The size field is filled for only some rows; it gives once, few, many or a size class.

j_call clone_size v_call d_call cdr3_aa cdr3_nt
TRBJ2-2 - TRBV5-4 TRBD1 CASSDKQGAQTGELFF TGTGCCAGCAGCGACAAACAGGGGGCGCAGACCGGGGAGCTGTTTTTT
TRBJ2-7 - TRBV7-2 - CASSLGAYEQYF TGTGCCAGCAGCTTAGGAGCCTACGAGCAGTACTTC
TRBJ2-3 - TRBV10-2 TRBD2 CASSVLAGDTQYF TGCGCCAGCAGTGTACTAGCGGGAGATACGCAGTATTTT
TRBJ2-7 - TRBV7-2 TRBD2 CASSQLGRRESYEQYF TGTGCCAGCAGCCAGTTGGGGAGGCGGGAGTCCTACGAGCAGTACTTC
TRBJ2-1 - TRBV9 TRBD2 CASSVDIRTSGSSEQFF TGTGCCAGCAGCGTAGATATCCGGACTAGCGGGAGTAGTGAGCAGTTCTTC
TRBJ2-7 - TRBV20-1 - CSASASREQYF TGCAGTGCTAGCGCTTCCCGGGAGCAGTACTTC
TRBJ2-6 - TRBV6-1 - CASSLSGANVLTF TGTGCCAGCAGTCTCTCTGGGGCCAACGTCCTGACTTTC
TRBJ2-7 - TRBV10-3 - CAISDLGPYEQYF TGTGCCATCAGTGATTTGGGTCCCTACGAGCAGTACTTC
TRBJ2-1 - TRBV5-1 TRBD2 CASSLGLAGGNEQFF TGCGCCAGCAGCTTAGGACTAGCGGGAGGCAATGAGCAGTTCTTC
TRBJ2-3 - TRBV7-8 TRBD1 CASSSRDRGIDTQYF TGTGCCAGCAGCTCCCGGGACAGGGGTATAGATACGCAGTATTTT
TRBJ1-5 - TRBV28 TRBD1 CASSKAGGRGTSRGQPQHF TGTGCCAGCAGCAAAGCTGGCGGCAGGGGGACTTCTAGGGGTCAGCCCCAGCATTTT
TRBJ2-3 - TRBV9 - CASSVAGTSTDTQYF TGTGCCAGCAGCGTAGCCGGGACAAGCACAGATACGCAGTATTTT
TRBJ2-7 - TRBV6-5 TRBD1 CASSSGTGRGEQYF TGTGCCAGCAGCTCCGGGACAGGGAGAGGCGAGCAGTACTTC
TRBJ1-1 - TRBV28 TRBD1 CASSFYRGGTEAFF TGTGCCAGCAGTTTCTACAGGGGCGGCACTGAAGCTTTCTTT
TRBJ2-7 - TRBV4-1 TRBD2 CASSQALAGAPYEQYF TGCGCCAGCAGCCAAGCCTTAGCGGGAGCCCCCTACGAGCAGTACTTC
TRBJ2-6 - TRBV7-2 TRBD2 CASSLWGLTGSSGANVLTF TGTGCCAGCAGCTTATGGGGACTAACCGGGAGCTCTGGGGCCAACGTCCTGACTTTC
TRBJ1-3 - TRBV28 - CASRGISGNTIYF TGTGCCAGCCGGGGGATCTCTGGAAACACCATATATTTT
TRBJ2-1 - TRBV6-6 - CASRGAYLNEQFF TGTGCCAGCAGAGGGGCTTATCTCAATGAGCAGTTCTTC
TRBJ1-1 once TRBV5-4 - CASSFRARTEAFF TGTGCCAGCAGCTTCCGGGCGAGGACTGAAGCTTTCTTT
TRBJ1-5 - TRBV5-6 - CASSLGQNQPQHF TGTGCCAGCAGCTTGGGACAGAATCAGCCCCAGCATTTT
TRBJ2-2 - TRBV2 TRBD2 CASNKRGDTGELFF TGTGCCAGCAATAAGCGGGGCGACACCGGGGAGCTGTTTTTT
TRBJ1-1 - TRBV9 - CASSVDPGANTEAFF TGTGCCAGCAGCGTAGATCCAGGGGCGAACACTGAAGCTTTCTTT
TRBJ2-5 - TRBV2 - CASRARTAQETQYF TGTGCCAGCCGGGCTAGGACAGCTCAAGAGACCCAGTACTTC
TRBJ2-1 - TRBV28 TRBD2 CASSSGLAGAGIF TGTGCCAGCAGTTCAGGACTAGCGGGAGCGGGGATCTTC
TRBJ2-6 - TRBV29-1 - CSVEDRGGTSGANVLTF TGCAGCGTTGAAGATCGCGGAGGGACCTCTGGGGCCAACGTCCTGACTTTC
TRBJ1-1 - TRBV28 - CASTLIGGGTEAFF TGTGCCAGCACCCTTATCGGGGGGGGGACTGAAGCTTTCTTT
TRBJ1-6 - TRBV20-1 - CSARMGTPLHF TGCAGTGCGCGGATGGGGACACCCCTCCACTTT
TRBJ2-1 - TRBV4-3 - CASSQEGPGSEQFF TGCGCCAGCAGCCAAGAGGGGCCCGGATCAGAGCAGTTCTTC
TRBJ2-7 - TRBV18 - CASSPRTSYYEQYF TGTGCCAGCTCACCTAGGACATCCTACTACGAGCAGTACTTC
TRBJ2-1 - TRBV7-3 TRBD2 CASSPGLVGEQFF TGTGCCAGCAGCCCGGGACTAGTCGGTGAGCAGTTCTTC
TRBJ1-1 - TRBV20-1 - CRDKVYTEAFF TGCAGAGATAAAGTCTACACTGAAGCTTTCTTT
TRBJ2-1 - TRBV6-6 - CASTKTVQGTYNEQFF TGTGCCAGCACTAAGACGGTTCAGGGGACCTACAATGAGCAGTTCTTC